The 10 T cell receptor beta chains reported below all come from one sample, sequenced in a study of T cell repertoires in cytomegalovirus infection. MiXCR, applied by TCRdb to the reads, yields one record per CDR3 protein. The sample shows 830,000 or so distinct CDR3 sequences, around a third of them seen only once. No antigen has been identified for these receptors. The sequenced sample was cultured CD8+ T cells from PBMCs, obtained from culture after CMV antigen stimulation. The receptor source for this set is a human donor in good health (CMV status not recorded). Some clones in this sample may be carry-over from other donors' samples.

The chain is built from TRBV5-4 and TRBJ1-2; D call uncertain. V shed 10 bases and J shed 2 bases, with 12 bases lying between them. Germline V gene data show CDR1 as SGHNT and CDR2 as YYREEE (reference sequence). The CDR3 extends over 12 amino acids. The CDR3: CAQLDYNYGYTF. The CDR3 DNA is TGTGCCCAGCTCGACTACAACTATGGCTACACCTTC. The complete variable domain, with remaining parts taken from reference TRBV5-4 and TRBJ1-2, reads ETGVTQSPTHLIKTRGQQVTLRCSSQSGHNTVSWYQQALGQGPQFIFQYYREEENGRGNFPPRFSGLQFPNYSSELNVNALELDDSALYLCAQLDYNYGYTFGSGTRLTVV.

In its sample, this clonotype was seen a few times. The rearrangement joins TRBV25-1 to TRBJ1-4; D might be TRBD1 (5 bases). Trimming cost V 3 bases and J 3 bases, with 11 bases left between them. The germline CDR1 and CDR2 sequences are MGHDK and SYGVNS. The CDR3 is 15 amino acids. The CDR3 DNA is TGTGCCAGCAGTGATAAGGGGTTGGCTAATGAAAAACTGTTTTTT. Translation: CASSDKGLANEKLFF.

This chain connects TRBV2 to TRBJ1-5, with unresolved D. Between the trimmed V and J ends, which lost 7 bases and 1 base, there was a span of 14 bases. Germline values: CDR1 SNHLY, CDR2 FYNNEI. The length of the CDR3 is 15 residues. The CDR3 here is CASILNLGSNQPQHF. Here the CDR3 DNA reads TGTGCCAGCATACTTAACCTAGGGAGCAATCAGCCCCAGCATTTT. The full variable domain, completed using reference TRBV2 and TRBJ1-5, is EPEVTQTPSHQVTQMGQEVILRCVPISNHLYFYWYRQILGQKVEFLVSFYNNEISEKSEIFDDQFSVERPDGSNFTLKIRSTKLEDSAMYFCASILNLGSNQPQHFGDGTRLSIL.

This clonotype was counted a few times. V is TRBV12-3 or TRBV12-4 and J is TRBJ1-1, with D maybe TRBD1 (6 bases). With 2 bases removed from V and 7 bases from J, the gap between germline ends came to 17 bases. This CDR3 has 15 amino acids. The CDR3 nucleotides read TGTGCCAGCAGTTTAATATTAAGGGGGATCGGTGAAGCTTTCTTT. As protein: CASSLILRGIGEAFF.

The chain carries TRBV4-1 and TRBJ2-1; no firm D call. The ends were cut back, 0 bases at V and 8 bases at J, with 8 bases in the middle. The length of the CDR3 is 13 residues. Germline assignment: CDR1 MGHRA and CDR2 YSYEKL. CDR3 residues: CASSQDLGHEQFF. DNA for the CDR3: TGCGCCAGCAGCCAAGATCTGGGCCATGAGCAGTTCTTC.

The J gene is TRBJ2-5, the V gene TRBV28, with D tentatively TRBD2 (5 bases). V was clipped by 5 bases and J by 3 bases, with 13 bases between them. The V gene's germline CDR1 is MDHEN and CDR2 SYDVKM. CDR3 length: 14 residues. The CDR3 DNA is TGTGCCAGCAGTACCGCCCCCGGGGAAGAGACCCAGTACTTC. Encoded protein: CASSTAPGEETQYF.

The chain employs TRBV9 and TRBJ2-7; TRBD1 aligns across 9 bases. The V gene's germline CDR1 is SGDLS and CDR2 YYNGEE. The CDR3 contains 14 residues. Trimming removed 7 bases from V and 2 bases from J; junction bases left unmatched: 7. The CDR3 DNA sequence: TGTGCCAGCGGGGACAGGGAACGAGCCTACGAGCAGTACTTC. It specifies CASGDRERAYEQYF.

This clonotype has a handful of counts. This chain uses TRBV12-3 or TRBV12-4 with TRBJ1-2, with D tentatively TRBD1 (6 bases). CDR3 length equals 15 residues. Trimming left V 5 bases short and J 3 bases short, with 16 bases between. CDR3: CASSPHPDSYYGYTF. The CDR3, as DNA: TGTGCCAGCAGTCCCCACCCGGACAGTTACTATGGCTACACCTTC.

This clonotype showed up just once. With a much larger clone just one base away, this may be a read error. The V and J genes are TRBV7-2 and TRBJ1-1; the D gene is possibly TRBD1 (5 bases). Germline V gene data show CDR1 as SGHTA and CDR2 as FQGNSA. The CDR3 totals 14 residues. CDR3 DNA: TGTGCCAGCAGCCTAGATGGGGGGACCCCTGATGCTTTCTTT. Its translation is CASSLDGGTPDAFF.

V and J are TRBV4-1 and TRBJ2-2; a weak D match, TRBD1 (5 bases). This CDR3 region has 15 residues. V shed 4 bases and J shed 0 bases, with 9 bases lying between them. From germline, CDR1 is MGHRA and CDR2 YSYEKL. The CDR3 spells CASSLSRANTGELFF. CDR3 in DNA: TGCGCCAGCAGCCTCTCCAGGGCGAACACCGGGGAGCTGTTTTTT.